These 21 T cell receptor beta chains were all obtained from the same sample, sequenced in a study of molecular identifiers for immune sequencing clone quantification. Each CDR3 protein is one row after TCRdb ran MiXCR on the PCR reads. This sample has about 100,000 distinct CDR3 sequences, with about 35% found just once. Sequencing used naive CD8+ T cells from blood, with Jurkat cell RNA spiked in. The subset was: FACS-sorted CD8+CD4-CCR7+CD45RA+ naive T cells. The source is a human donor in good health. Some libraries in this study had Jurkat cell RNA spiked in.

This clonotype occurred many times. The chain couples TRBV6-5 to TRBJ2-7, with 9 bases identical to TRBD2. Germline loops: CDR1 MNHEY, CDR2 SVGAGI. After removal of 2 bases from V and 7 bases from J, the junction contained 9 bases not matched to a gene. This CDR3 has 15 residues. The CDR3 region has the DNA TGTGCCAGCAGTTACAGCCTAGCGGGGTCTGGTGAGCAGTACTTC. Translation gives CASSYSLAGSGEQYF.

This clonotype was detected ten times or more. V is TRBV28 and J is TRBJ2-2, with 9 bases identical to TRBD1. The germline gives CDR1 MDHEN, CDR2 SYDVKM. With V trimmed by 6 bases and J by 8 bases, 7 bases remained unmatched. The CDR3 totals 14 residues. In nucleotides, the CDR3 is TGTGCCAGCAGGACACAGGGGGCAGGAGGGGAGCTGTTTTTT. This codes for CASRTQGAGGELFF.

This clonotype came up a few times. This chain uses TRBV29-1 with TRBJ2-1; 10 positions match TRBD2. V lost 3 bases to trimming and J lost 5 bases; unmatched junction nucleotides: 13. This CDR3 comprises 17 residues. Germline assignment: CDR1 SQVTM and CDR2 ANQGSEA. The CDR3: CSVEWLAGEGGDNEQFF. In nucleotides, the CDR3 is TGCAGCGTTGAGTGGCTAGCGGGAGAAGGTGGGGACAATGAGCAGTTCTTC.

Points on this clonotype: This may come from a read error, since a much larger clone is one base off. The chain couples TRBV29-1 to TRBJ2-3; weak D call: TRBD2 (5 bases). Germline-derived CDR1 and CDR2 are SQVTM and ANQGSEA. This CDR3 is built from 14 residues. The CDR3 DNA sequence: TGCAGCGTTGAAGGTAGAGGGCCCTCAGATACGCTGTATTTT. It yields the protein CSVEGRGPSDTLYF.

This clonotype was seen only once. Given a much more abundant clone one base away, this may be a read error. This sequence joins TRBV7-9 and TRBJ2-3; perhaps TRBD2 as D (5 bases). This CDR3 region has 12 residues. Trimming removed 7 bases at V and 6 bases at J, with 11 bases between. The germline CDR1 and CDR2 sequences are SEHNR and FQNEAQ (reference sequence). The CDR3 spells CASTFSGDTQYF. The DNA for the CDR3 is TGTGCCAGCACATTTTCGGGGGATACGCAGTATTTT.

This clonotype was counted once. The chain couples TRBV7-2 to TRBJ2-1; no definite D call. Germline-derived CDR1 and CDR2 are SGHTA and FQGNSA. There are 13 residues in the CDR3. The V end lost 3 bases, the J end lost 9 bases, and 12 bases lay between the germline ends. In DNA form, the CDR3 reads TGTGCCAGCAGCTTCACGCTGTGGATTGAGCAGTTCTTC. Amino acids: CASSFTLWIEQFF.

Remarks on this clonotype: The junction does not match germline at one end; this may be a read error. The chain combines TRBV6-5 with TRBJ2-5, with D possibly being TRBD2 (6 bases). The CDR3 runs to 17 residues. Germline values: CDR1 MNHEY, CDR2 SVGAGI. The CDR3: CASSYNKAGRYQESQYF. CDR3 in DNA: TGTGCCAGCAGTTATAATAAGGCGGGAAGGTACCAAGAGTCCCAGTACTTC.

The J gene is TRBJ2-7, the V gene TRBV27; D uncertain. The V and J ends lost 5 bases and 4 bases respectively, with 12 bases between them. Germline V CDR1 and CDR2: MNHEY, SMNVEV (reference sequence). The length of the CDR3 is 13 residues. DNA of the CDR3: TGTGCCAGCAGTGAGTGGGGTGGGTACGAGCAGTACTTC. Translated: CASSEWGGYEQYF.

Of note for this clonotype: A much larger clone differs from this one at a single base, so this may be a read error. The chain has TRBV13 and TRBJ2-4; D is ambiguous. Germline V CDR1 and CDR2: PRHDT, FYEKMQ (reference sequence). The CDR3 loop spans 15 amino acids. The CDR3 DNA reads TGTGCCAGCAGCTTAGTTGGTGGAGCCAAAAACATTCAGTCCTTC. Protein: CASSLVGGAKNIQSF.

This chain uses TRBV6-2 or TRBV6-3 with TRBJ2-2; no reliable D call. The CDR3 covers 13 residues. V gave up 8 bases and J gave up 6 bases, with 13 bases separating them. The germline V gene has CDR1 MNHEY and CDR2 SVGEGT. As DNA, the CDR3 is TGTGCCAGCGGAGACACCTTCGCCGGGGAGCTGTTTTTT. It encodes CASGDTFAGELFF.

About this clonotype itself: This may arise from a read error, as a much more abundant clone is one base away. J is TRBJ2-1 and V is TRBV28, with D uncertain. CDR3 length equals 10 residues. The V end was cut by 3 bases, the J end by 9 bases, with 3 bases between. CDR1 is MDHEN and CDR2 is SYDVKM in the germline V gene. This chain's CDR3 is CASSFVEQFF. CDR3 coding DNA: TGTGCCAGCAGTTTTGTTGAGCAGTTCTTC.

This clonotype turned up a few times. The chain links TRBV20-1 to TRBJ2-7; D remains ambiguous. The CDR3 has 12 residues. The germline gives CDR1 DFQATT, CDR2 SNEGSKA (reference sequence). The V gene lost 6 bases and the J gene lost 0 bases, with 9 bases spanning the gap. CDR3 DNA: TGCAGTGCGAGACTTAGCTCCTACGAGCAGTACTTC. Residues: CSARLSSYEQYF.

With respect to this clonotype: Given a much more abundant clone one base away, this may be a read error. The missing conserved phenylalanine or tryptophan at the end of this CDR3 makes a read error likely. The chain joins TRBV5-1 to TRBJ1-1, with D maybe TRBD1 (5 bases). Trimming took 3 bases from V and 0 from J, leaving 9 bases between them. The germline CDR1 and CDR2 sequences are SGHRS and YFSETQ. The CDR3 runs to 14 residues. CDR3 bases: TGCGCCAGCAGCTCGACAGCCATGAACACTGAAGCTTTCTCT. This encodes CASSSTAMNTEAFS.

The sample holds a few counts of this clonotype. This chain links TRBV29-1 with TRBJ2-7, with 9 bases matching TRBD1. The CDR3 is made up of 14 amino acids. Germline assignment: CDR1 SQVTM and CDR2 ANQGSEA. Unmatched junction bases numbered 11, after V lost 6 bases and J lost 5 bases. The CDR3 DNA reads TGCAGCGTCGCGACAGGGGGATCCTACAACGAGCAGTACTTC. Its protein product is CSVATGGSYNEQYF.

Note on this clonotype: A much larger clone lies one base from this, so it may be a read error. A read error is likely, as this CDR3 ends without the conserved phenylalanine or tryptophan. Because the CDR3's place on the DNA is in doubt, the DNA is left out and the CDR3 is given as listed by TCRdb. The J gene is TRBJ2-5, the V gene TRBV21-1; the table's TRBD1 call for D was not verified on the DNA. TRBV21-1 is labeled a pseudogene. The CDR3 is made up of 11 amino acids, end residues included. This chain's CDR3 is CASSKDSKAGY.

The J gene is TRBJ2-5, the V gene TRBV6-5, with D maybe TRBD2 (7 bases). CDR1 MNHEY and CDR2 SVGAGI come from the germline V gene. Between the trimmed V and J ends, which lost 8 bases and 4 bases, there was a span of 20 bases. The CDR3 runs 15 residues. The DNA for the CDR3 is TGTGCCAGCTCGCCTGGGGGGGGGGCCCTAGAGACCCAGTACTTC. Translation: CASSPGGGALETQYF.

The rearrangement uses TRBV27 and TRBJ1-2, with D perhaps matching TRBD1 (6 bases). Trimming left V 7 bases short and J 6 bases short, with 18 bases between. Germline V CDR1 and CDR2: MNHEY, SMNVEV (reference sequence). The CDR3 consists of 14 residues. Here the CDR3 DNA reads TGTGCCAGCACTCCCCTTAACGGGGGCGATGGCTACACCTTC. Encoded protein: CASTPLNGGDGYTF.

This clonotype came up many times. The chain combines TRBV5-1 with TRBJ2-5, with TRBD2 matching over 11 bases. V gave up 4 bases and J gave up 4 bases; unmatched junction bases: 6. CDR3 length equals 15 residues. CDR1 SGHRS and CDR2 YFSETQ come from the germline V gene. The CDR3 region is CASSTTSGIGETQYF. Here the CDR3 DNA reads TGCGCCAGCAGCACGACTAGCGGGATTGGAGAGACCCAGTACTTC.

This clonotype turned up a few times. This sequence joins TRBV20-1 and TRBJ2-7; 11 bases fit TRBD2. CDR1 is DFQATT, CDR2 SNEGSKA, per germline (reference sequence). CDR3 length: 14 amino acids. J gave up 3 bases and V 3 bases, and 4 bases lay outside the gene matches. CDR3 in DNA: TGCAGTGCTAGCCCCCTAGCGGGAGGCTACGAGCAGTACTTC. This encodes CSASPLAGGYEQYF.

This clonotype was seen a single time. The J gene is TRBJ1-6, the V gene TRBV6-2 or TRBV6-3, with D tentatively TRBD1 (5 bases). The CDR3 has 14 amino acids. The V end lost 2 bases, the J end lost 10 bases, and 12 bases lay between the germline ends. Germline CDR1 is MNHEY and CDR2 is SVGEGT. DNA for the CDR3: TGTGCCAGCAGTTACGTTGATCGGGGCTCACCCCTCCACTTT. Its translation is CASSYVDRGSPLHF.

The chain employs TRBV12-3 or TRBV12-4 and TRBJ2-2, with a tentative D call TRBD1 (5 bases). V was pared by 4 bases and J by 7 bases, with 16 bases between. This CDR3 comprises 15 residues. The CDR3 here is CASSYPGWQNGELFF. CDR3 DNA sequence: TGTGCCAGCAGTTACCCAGGGTGGCAGAACGGGGAGCTGTTTTTT.